Shown below are 32 T cell receptor beta chains from a single sample sequenced in a study of beta chain features in type 1 diabetes. Study observations and caveats: Within each of all four CD4+ subsets, Type 1 diabetes patients had TCRB CDR3s that were moderately but significantly shorter.

Expressed TCRB transcripts got sequenced, as all isolated RNA was reverse transcribed. Sequencing was performed with immunoSEQ multiplex PCR; in TCRdb, only in-frame clones are kept and a portion is missing. Here the sample spans about 370,000 clones, 9.6% being singletons. For these TCRs, the target antigens are not known. Sequenced input: central memory CD4+ T cells from blood. The source is a man younger than 40 with type 1 diabetes.

J is TRBJ1-5 and V is TRBV6-1; D is unclear. Per germline, CDR1 MNHNS and CDR2 SASEGT. CDR3 length equals 13 residues. V was shortened by 3 bases and J by 3 bases, with 6 bases between the two germline ends. In DNA, the CDR3 is TGTGCCAGCAGTGATTTGTTCAATCAGCCCCAGCATTTT. Translation gives CASSDLFNQPQHF.

In this sample, this clone turned up a few times. J is TRBJ2-2 and V is TRBV19; D is perhaps TRBD1 (6 bases). Germline values: CDR1 LNHDA, CDR2 SQIVND (reference sequence). This CDR3 is built from 14 residues. The germline V and J ends were trimmed by 1 base and 5 bases, with 8 bases remaining between them. The chain's CDR3 is CASSIGQVTGELFF. In DNA form, the CDR3 reads TGTGCCAGTAGTATAGGACAGGTTACCGGGGAGCTGTTTTTT.

This chain joins TRBV7-9 and TRBJ2-2; D gene unclear. Germline CDR1 and CDR2: SEHNR and FQNEAQ (reference sequence). This CDR3 is 14 amino acids long. Trimming cost V 2 bases and J 7 bases, with 11 bases left between them. The CDR3: CASSLISQFGELFF. CDR3 in DNA: TGTGCCAGCAGCTTAATTTCACAGTTCGGGGAGCTGTTTTTT.

This sequence joins TRBV6-5 and TRBJ1-2; 8 positions match TRBD1. The germline CDR1 and CDR2 sequences are MNHEY and SVGAGI. V trimming: 6 bases; J trimming: 2 bases; junction bases outside the gene matches: 2. This CDR3 comprises 13 residues. In nucleotides, the CDR3 is TGTGCCAGCAGCCGACAGGGGAACTATGGCTACACCTTC. Protein product: CASSRQGNYGYTF.

This clone was detected a few times. The chain is built from TRBV29-1 and TRBJ2-7, with D maybe TRBD2 (6 bases). CDR3 size: 11 residues. V was trimmed by 7 bases and J by 5 bases, leaving 12 bases between them. Germline V gives CDR1 SQVTM, CDR2 ANQGSEA. CDR3 bases: TGCAGCGCCTCGGCGGGAAACGAGCAGTACTTC. This codes for CSASAGNEQYF.

The rearrangement joins TRBV11-2 to TRBJ1-2, with no clear D. The V gene lost 0 bases and the J gene lost 8 bases, with 10 bases spanning the gap. This CDR3 comprises 13 residues. CDR1 is SGHAT and CDR2 is FQNNGV in the germline V gene. CDR3: CASSLDLGWGYTF. Here the CDR3 DNA reads TGTGCCAGCAGCTTAGATCTGGGCTGGGGCTACACCTTC.

This clone was detected a few times. J is TRBJ1-2 and V is TRBV28; 8 nucleotides agree with TRBD1. CDR3 length: 14 amino acids. Per the germline V gene, CDR1 is MDHEN and CDR2 is SYDVKM. The V segment lost 5 bases and the J segment 6 bases; nucleotides outside the gene matches: 8. The CDR3 DNA reads TGTGCCAGCAGTCCAGGGGGCAGGTACGATGGCTACACCTTC. Its protein product is CASSPGGRYDGYTF.

V and J are TRBV28 and TRBJ2-4; D is possibly TRBD2 (6 bases). CDR3 length: 16 amino acids. Trimming cost V 6 bases and J 3 bases, with 18 bases left between them. Germline values: CDR1 MDHEN, CDR2 SYDVKM. The CDR3 reads CASRKAGWAGKNIQYF. CDR3 DNA sequence: TGTGCCAGCAGAAAAGCGGGCTGGGCGGGCAAAAACATTCAGTACTTC. The full variable domain, in which reference TRBV28 and TRBJ2-4 provide the parts outside the CDR3, is DVKVTQSSRYLVKRTGEKVFLECVQDMDHENMFWYRQDPGLGLRLIYFSYDVKMKEKGDIPEGYSVSREKKERFSLILESASTNQTSMYLCASRKAGWAGKNIQYFGAGTRLSVL.

This clone was detected a few times. CDR3 region: CAVRGPGGTQYF. The DNA of the CDR3 is TGTGCGGTCCGAGGGCCCGGGGGGACCCAGTACTTC. The V gene is TRBV19, the J gene TRBJ2-5; possibly TRBD2 for D (6 bases). Germline assignment: CDR1 LNHDA and CDR2 SQIVND (reference sequence). The CDR3 has 12 residues.

This chain connects TRBV5-1 to TRBJ2-7; D possibly corresponds to TRBD2 (6 bases). The CDR3 is made up of 14 amino acids. Germline CDR1 and CDR2: SGHRS and YFSETQ. Trimming shortened V by 3 bases and J by 4 bases, and 14 bases separated the two germline ends. The CDR3 spells CASSWAGGEYEQYF. The CDR3 DNA reads TGCGCCAGCAGCTGGGCTGGAGGGGAGTACGAGCAGTACTTC.

This clone was observed many times. The rearrangement uses TRBV7-9 and TRBJ2-1; 7 bases are a match to TRBD2. The trim removed 2 bases at V and 6 bases at J, leaving 16 bases unmatched. Germline V lookup: CDR1 SEHNR, CDR2 FQNEAQ (reference sequence). The CDR3 has 18 amino acids. This chain's CDR3 is CASSLCVGGGDYCNEQFF. The CDR3 region has the DNA TGTGCCAGCAGCTTATGTGTCGGCGGAGGGGACTACTGCAATGAGCAGTTCTTC.

This clone was observed a handful of times. The genes are TRBV27 and TRBJ2-3; D call uncertain. CDR3 size: 13 residues. V was pared by 0 bases and J by 4 bases, with 5 bases between. CDR1 and CDR2 (germline): MNHEY, SMNVEV (reference sequence). The CDR3 loop reads CASSLSKADTQYF. The CDR3 region has the DNA TGTGCCAGCAGTTTATCGAAGGCAGATACGCAGTATTTT.

This clone was seen a handful of times. The V and J genes are TRBV7-9 and TRBJ1-5, with 8 bases matching TRBD1. J gave up 6 bases and V 4 bases, and 5 bases lay outside the gene matches. Germline assignment: CDR1 SEHNR and CDR2 FQNEAQ (reference sequence). This CDR3 has 14 amino acids. In DNA, the CDR3 is TGTGCCAGCAGCTCAAACACAGGGGGTCAGCCCCAGCATTTT. This encodes CASSSNTGGQPQHF. Based on the CDR3 plus reference TRBV7-9 and TRBJ1-5, the full variable domain is DTGVSQNPRHKITKRGQNVTFRCDPISEHNRLYWYRQTLGQGPEFLTYFQNEAQLEKSRLLSDRFSAERPKGSFSTLEIQRTEQGDSAMYLCASSSNTGGQPQHFGDGTRLSIL.

In this sample, this clone turned up a few times. The rearrangement joins TRBV5-1 to TRBJ2-1, with 8 bases that match TRBD2. This CDR3 is 16 amino acids long. V shed 0 bases and J 0 bases; nucleotides not matched to a gene: 2. Germline loops: CDR1 SGHRS, CDR2 YFSETQ. CDR3 region: CASSLERESSYNEQFF. The CDR3 DNA is TGCGCCAGCAGCTTGGAGCGGGAGAGCTCCTACAATGAGCAGTTCTTC.

In its sample, this clone was seen many times. The rearrangement links TRBV4-2 to TRBJ2-5; 7 bases are shared with TRBD1. Germline V gene data show CDR1 as LGHNA and CDR2 as YNFKEQ. Losses at the gene ends were 5 bases for V and 5 bases for J; bases not matched to a gene: 5. This CDR3 has 13 amino acids. CDR3 nucleotide sequence: TGTGCCAGCAGCACGACAGGGCAGGAGACCCAGTACTTC. Its translation is CASSTTGQETQYF.

This clone was detected many times. The V call is TRBV2, the J call TRBJ2-5; the D gene is possibly TRBD2 (6 bases). There are 14 residues in the CDR3. V was cut by 8 bases and J by 5 bases, with 18 bases left in between. CDR1 is SNHLY and CDR2 is FYNNEI in the germline V gene. This CDR3 reads CASPDSRAGETQYF. The DNA for the CDR3 is TGTGCCAGCCCCGACTCGAGGGCGGGGGAGACCCAGTACTTC. The variable domain in full, completed from reference TRBV2 and TRBJ2-5, reads EPEVTQTPSHQVTQMGQEVILRCVPISNHLYFYWYRQILGQKVEFLVSFYNNEISEKSEIFDDQFSVERPDGSNFTLKIRSTKLEDSAMYFCASPDSRAGETQYFGPGTRLLVL.

The sample holds a few counts of this clone. The chain employs TRBV7-9 and TRBJ1-2; possible D gene TRBD1, 5 bases. The CDR3 spans 14 residues. V was pared by 5 bases and J by 3 bases, with 13 bases between. CDR1 SEHNR and CDR2 FQNEAQ come from the germline V gene (reference sequence). The CDR3 nucleotides read TGTGCCAGCAGCAACGCCGGGACCCACTATGGCTACACCTTC. It translates to CASSNAGTHYGYTF.

This clone turned up a few times. The gene calls are TRBV19 and TRBJ2-7; 7 bases match TRBD1. CDR1 and CDR2 from the germline V gene are LNHDA and SQIVND (reference sequence). CDR3 length equals 14 residues. The J segment lost 3 bases and the V segment lost 5 bases, leaving 7 bases of the junction unmatched. The CDR3 nucleotides are TGTGCCAGTAGTGAAGGACAGGAGCTCTACGAGCAGTACTTC. Its protein is CASSEGQELYEQYF.

This clone was detected only a few times. The chain recombines TRBV6-1 with TRBJ1-1, with 7 bases aligning to TRBD1. The CDR3 length is 18 residues. Trimming cost V 1 base and J 6 bases; bases outside gene matches: 17. CDR1 is MNHNS and CDR2 is SASEGT in the germline V gene. CDR3 sequence: CASSEGPRDSQPMAEAFF. The CDR3, as DNA: TGTGCCAGCAGTGAAGGACCACGGGACAGCCAACCGATGGCTGAAGCTTTCTTT.

The chain employs TRBV15 and TRBJ2-5, with D uncertain. The J call may not be correct, given that the DNA end is closer to TRBJ2-7. There are 13 residues in the CDR3. CDR1 and CDR2 (germline): LNHNV, YYDKDF (reference sequence). The CDR3 DNA sequence: TGTGCCACCAGCAGGGACCCCCCGGCCGAGCAGTACTTC. Protein sequence: CATSRDPPAEQYF.

The chain couples TRBV7-9 to TRBJ2-1, with 11 bases identical to TRBD2. Germline V gene sequence: CDR1 SEHNR, CDR2 FQNEAQ (reference sequence). The CDR3 spans 13 residues. Trimming cost V 1 base and J 10 bases; bases outside gene matches: 0. For the CDR3, the DNA is TGTGCCAGCAGCTTAGGACTAGCGGGAGAGCAGTTCTTC. Translated: CASSLGLAGEQFF. The whole variable domain, filled in from reference TRBV7-9 and TRBJ2-1, reads DTGVSQNPRHKITKRGQNVTFRCDPISEHNRLYWYRQTLGQGPEFLTYFQNEAQLEKSRLLSDRFSAERPKGSFSTLEIQRTEQGDSAMYLCASSLGLAGEQFFGPGTRLTVL.

The rearrangement uses TRBV7-2 and TRBJ2-7; a possible D gene is TRBD1 (6 bases). CDR3 length equals 15 residues. The ends were cut back, 1 base at V and 2 bases at J, with 12 bases in the middle. Per the germline V gene, CDR1 is SGHTA and CDR2 is FQGNSA. DNA of the CDR3: TGTGCCAGCAGCTTAGTACAGGGTCGAACCTACGAGCAGTACTTC. Protein sequence: CASSLVQGRTYEQYF.

This clone was seen a handful of times. J is TRBJ2-4 and V is TRBV5-5; D perhaps matches TRBD1 (6 bases). Germline V gives CDR1 SGHKS, CDR2 YYEKEE (reference sequence). Trimming took off 4 bases at V and 2 bases at J, with 22 bases between the two ends. The CDR3 consists of 18 residues. CDR3 residues: CASSQGGAGDVPKNIQYF. CDR3 DNA sequence: TGTGCCAGCAGCCAAGGGGGTGCCGGGGATGTTCCCAAAAACATTCAGTACTTC.

The chain has TRBV2 and TRBJ1-3; 9 bases align to TRBD1. The CDR3 covers 15 residues. V trimming: 4 bases; J trimming: 0 bases; junction bases outside the gene matches: 1. CDR1 is SNHLY, CDR2 FYNNEI, per germline. The CDR3 DNA reads TGTGCCAGCAGTGGACAGGGGGGCTCTGGAAACACCATATATTTT. It codes for CASSGQGGSGNTIYF. Full variable domain (rest looked up from reference TRBV2 and TRBJ1-3): EPEVTQTPSHQVTQMGQEVILRCVPISNHLYFYWYRQILGQKVEFLVSFYNNEISEKSEIFDDQFSVERPDGSNFTLKIRSTKLEDSAMYFCASSGQGGSGNTIYFGEGSWLTVV.

This clone has just a few counts. This sequence joins TRBV5-4 and TRBJ1-5, with D perhaps TRBD1 (5 bases). This CDR3 spans 13 amino acids. CDR1 and CDR2 from the germline V gene are SGHNT and YYREEE (reference sequence). The germline V and J ends were trimmed by 4 bases and 3 bases, with 8 bases remaining between them. The CDR3 loop reads CASSTGTNQPQHF. In DNA, the CDR3 is TGTGCCAGCAGCACAGGTACCAATCAGCCCCAGCATTTT.

This clone has ten or more counts. This sequence joins TRBV7-2 and TRBJ1-1; perhaps TRBD1 as D (5 bases). The length of the CDR3 is 13 residues. Trimming cost V 7 bases and J 0 bases, with 9 bases left between them. Germline V CDR1 and CDR2: SGHTA, FQGNSA. The CDR3 DNA sequence: TGTGCCAGCACCCAGGGTGTGAACACTGAAGCTTTCTTT. Amino acid sequence: CASTQGVNTEAFF.

This chain joins TRBV27 and TRBJ2-5; tentatively, D is TRBD1 (6 bases). Per the germline V gene, CDR1 is MNHEY and CDR2 is SMNVEV (reference sequence). The CDR3 length is 15 residues. V shed 6 bases and J shed 0 bases, with 14 bases lying between them. Here the CDR3 DNA reads TGTGCCAGCAGCCCCGGGACACAGTACCAAGAGACCCAGTACTTC. This encodes CASSPGTQYQETQYF.

This clone was seen many times. The chain couples TRBV10-3 to TRBJ1-4; D is possibly TRBD1 (5 bases). Per the germline V gene, CDR1 is ENHRY and CDR2 is SYGVKD. Trimming took off 2 bases at V and 7 bases at J, with 14 bases between the two ends. The CDR3 runs 15 residues. The CDR3 loop is CAISERGSHPEKLFF. CDR3 nucleotides: TGTGCCATCAGTGAGCGGGGGAGCCATCCTGAAAAACTGTTTTTT.

The chain carries TRBV6-6 and TRBJ2-7; D remains ambiguous. CDR3 length equals 14 residues. V lost 5 bases and J lost 2, with 13 bases in between. Germline V gene sequence: CDR1 MNHNY, CDR2 SVGAGI (reference sequence). CDR3 sequence (DNA): TGTGCCAGCAGTGAGCCGGGTCTGCCCTACGAGCAGTACTTC. Translation gives CASSEPGLPYEQYF.

This clone has a handful of counts. The J gene is TRBJ1-2, the V gene TRBV28; D remains ambiguous. This CDR3 comprises 13 residues. V was shortened by 6 bases and J by 5 bases, with 13 bases between the two germline ends. Germline lookup yields CDR1 MDHEN and CDR2 SYDVKM. CDR3 sequence reads: CASRGDSSYGYTF. CDR3 DNA: TGTGCCAGCAGGGGAGACTCCTCATATGGCTACACCTTC.

The rearrangement joins TRBV7-2 to TRBJ1-5, with D uncertain. The length of the CDR3 is 16 residues. V lost 5 bases to trimming and J lost 0 bases, with 14 bases between them. Germline V CDR1 and CDR2: SGHTA, FQGNSA. Here the CDR3 reads CASSLRTERSNQPQHF. In DNA, the CDR3 is TGTGCCAGCAGCCTACGGACCGAACGTAGCAATCAGCCCCAGCATTTT.

This sequence joins TRBV6-5 and TRBJ1-1; TRBD1 agrees at 8 bases. This CDR3 region has 13 residues. Germline lookup yields CDR1 MNHEY and CDR2 SVGAGI. The junction had 8 bases not matched to a gene; V was cut back by 10 bases and J by 4 bases. CDR3 in amino acids: CATLTGTGTEAFF. The CDR3 DNA is TGTGCCACCTTAACCGGGACAGGCACTGAAGCTTTCTTT.